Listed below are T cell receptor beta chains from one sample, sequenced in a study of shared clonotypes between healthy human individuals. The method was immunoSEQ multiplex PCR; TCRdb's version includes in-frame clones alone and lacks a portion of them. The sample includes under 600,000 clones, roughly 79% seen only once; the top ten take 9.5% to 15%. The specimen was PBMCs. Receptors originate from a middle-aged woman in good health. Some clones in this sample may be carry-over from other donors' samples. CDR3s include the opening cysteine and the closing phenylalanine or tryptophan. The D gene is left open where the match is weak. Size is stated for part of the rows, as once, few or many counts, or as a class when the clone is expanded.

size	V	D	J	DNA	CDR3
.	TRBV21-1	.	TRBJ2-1	TGTGCCAGCAGCAAATTCAGGGACGGTACACGCCCCAATGAGCAGTTCTTC	CASSKFRDGTRPNEQFF
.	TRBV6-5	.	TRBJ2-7	TGTGCCAGCAGTTACGGGGTCGGTTACGAGCAGTACTTC	CASSYGVGYEQYF
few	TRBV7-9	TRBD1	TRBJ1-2	TGTGCCAGCAGCTTAGGGACAGGGAAGGACGGCTACACCTTC	CASSLGTGKDGYTF
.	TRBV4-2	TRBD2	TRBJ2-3	TGTGCCAGCAGCCAAGATGGGAGCCCGGACGGGACTAGCGGGAGGGCCACGCAGTATTTT	CASSQDGSPDGTSGRATQYF
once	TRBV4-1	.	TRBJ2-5	TGCGCCAGCAGCCAAAAAGAGACCCAGTACTTC	CASSQKETQYF
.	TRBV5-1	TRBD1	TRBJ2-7	TGCGCCAGCAGCCCCCAGACAGGGGCCTACGAGCAGTACTTC	CASSPQTGAYEQYF
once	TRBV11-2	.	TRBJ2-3	TGTGCCAGCAGCTTACGAGGGGACAGCACAGATACGCAGTATTTT	CASSLRGDSTDTQYF
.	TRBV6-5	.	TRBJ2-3	TGTGCCAGCAGTTCGACTACAGATACGCAGTATTTT	CASSSTTDTQYF
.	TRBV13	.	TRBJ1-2	TGTGCCAGCAGCGGGATGGACAGACCCCACTATGGCTACACCTTC	CASSGMDRPHYGYTF
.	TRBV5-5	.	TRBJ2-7	TGTGCCAGCAGCCTTCTTAGGGTGAGCTACGAGCAGTACTTC	CASSLLRVSYEQYF
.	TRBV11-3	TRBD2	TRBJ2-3	TGTGCCAGCAGCTTTGGCACTAGCGGGAGAACAGATACGCAGTATTTT	CASSFGTSGRTDTQYF
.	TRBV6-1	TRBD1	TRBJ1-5	TGTGCCAGCAGTAGACAGGGGGATCAGCCCCAGCATTTT	CASSRQGDQPQHF
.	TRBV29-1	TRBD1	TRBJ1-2	TGCAGCGGGGCCGGTTGGCAGGGGGCTGATTATGGCTACACCTTC	CSGAGWQGADYGYTF
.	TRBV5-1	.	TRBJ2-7	TGCGCCAGCAGCCCGGACCCCAACGCCTACGAGCAGTACTTC	CASSPDPNAYEQYF
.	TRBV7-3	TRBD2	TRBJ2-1	TGTGCCAGCAGCCCCACCCCCGTAGCGGGAGTTGGCAATGAGCAGTTCTTC	CASSPTPVAGVGNEQFF
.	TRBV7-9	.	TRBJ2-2	TGTGCCAGCAGCTTAGGGAACACCGGGGAGCTGTTTTTT	CASSLGNTGELFF
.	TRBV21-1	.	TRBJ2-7	TGTGCCAGCAGCAAACTCTCGGGACACCTCTCGGGGGAGCAGTACTTC	CASSKLSGHLSGEQYF
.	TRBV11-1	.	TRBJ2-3	TGTGCCAGCAGCCACGGGACCCCCAGCACAGATACGCAGTATTTT	CASSHGTPSTDTQYF
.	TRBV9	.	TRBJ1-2	TGTGCCAGCAGCGTAGACCTGGGGGACTATGGCTACACCTTC	CASSVDLGDYGYTF
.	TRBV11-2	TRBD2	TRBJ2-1	TGTGCCAGCAGCTTTAGCGGGAGCCTTCCCTACAATGAGCAGTTCTTC	CASSFSGSLPYNEQFF
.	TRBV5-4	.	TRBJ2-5	TGTGCCAGCAGCTACCGGAGGGGGGGACAGACCCAGTACTTC	CASSYRRGGQTQYF
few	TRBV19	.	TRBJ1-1	TGTGCCAGTAGTAAACAGGCTGAAGCTTTCTTT	CASSKQAEAFF
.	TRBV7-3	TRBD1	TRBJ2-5	TGTGCCAGCAGCTCGACAGGGACCGGCGAGGAGACCCAGTACTTC	CASSSTGTGEETQYF
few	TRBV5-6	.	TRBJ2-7	TGTGCCAGCAGCGGACAAAGAGCCGAGCAGTACTTC	CASSGQRAEQYF
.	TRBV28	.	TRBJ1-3	TGTGCCAGCAGTTTAAGGGGGACTGGAAACACCATATATTTT	CASSLRGTGNTIYF
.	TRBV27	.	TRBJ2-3	TGTGCCAGCAGTTTGGGGGACATCGGCACAGATACGCAGTATTTT	CASSLGDIGTDTQYF
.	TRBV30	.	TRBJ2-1	TGTGCCTGGAGTGTGGGTCTCAATGAGCAGTTCTTC	CAWSVGLNEQFF
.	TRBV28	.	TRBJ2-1	TGTGCCAGCCTTTCCAGGGGGGCAGGCTACAATGAGCAGTTCTTC	CASLSRGAGYNEQFF
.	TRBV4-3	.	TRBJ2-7	TGCGCCAGCAGCCAAGATATGGGCTGGGGCGACTACGAGCAGTACTTC	CASSQDMGWGDYEQYF
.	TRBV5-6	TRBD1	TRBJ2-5	TGTGCCAGCAGCGGGGCCCCACAGGGGCAAGAGACCCAGTACTTC	CASSGAPQGQETQYF
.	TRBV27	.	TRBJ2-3	TGTGCCAGCAGTCGTGGAGTGGGCCAGTCCACAGATACGCAGTATTTT	CASSRGVGQSTDTQYF
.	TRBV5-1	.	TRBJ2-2	TGCGCCAGCAGCTTCGGCGGGGAGCTGTTTTTT	CASSFGGELFF
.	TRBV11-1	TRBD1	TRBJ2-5	TGTGCCAGCAGCGCCTACAACAGGGGGCGAAGAGAGACCCAGTACTTC	CASSAYNRGRRETQYF
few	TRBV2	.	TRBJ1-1	TGTGCCAGCAGTCGTCAGAGAGAAGCTTTCTTT	CASSRQREAFF
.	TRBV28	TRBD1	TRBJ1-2	TGTGCCAGCGGACAGGGCGGCTATGGCTACACCTTC	CASGQGGYGYTF
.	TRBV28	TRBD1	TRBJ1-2	TGTGCCAGCAGTTTGTTATCTAAAGGGGGCATGTATGGCTACACCTTC	CASSLLSKGGMYGYTF
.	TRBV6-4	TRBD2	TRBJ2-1	TGTGCCAGCAGACACCCCAAGGGGACTAGCGGAGAAAAACTCTACAATGAGCAGTTCTTC	CASRHPKGTSGEKLYNEQFF
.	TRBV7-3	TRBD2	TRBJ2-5	TGTGCCAGCAGCTTAGGTGGTTCAGCGGGAGGGGGAACCCAGTACTTC	CASSLGGSAGGGTQYF
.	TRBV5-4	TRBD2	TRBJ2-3	TGTGCCAGCCGGGAGGGCCAGGGAGATACGCAGTATTTT	CASREGQGDTQYF
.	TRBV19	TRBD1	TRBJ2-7	TGTGCCAGTGCGGGACAGGGGACCTACGAGCAGTACTTC	CASAGQGTYEQYF
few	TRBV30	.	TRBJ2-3	TGTGCCTGGAGTGTACGGCAGGGGGGGACAGATACGCAGTATTTT	CAWSVRQGGTDTQYF
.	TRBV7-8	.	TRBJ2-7	TGTGCCAGCAGCTCCGTCAACGAGCAGTACTTC	CASSSVNEQYF
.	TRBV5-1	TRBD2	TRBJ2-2	TGCGCCAGCAGGGTCCCTAGCGGGGACACCGGGGAGCTGTTTTTT	CASRVPSGDTGELFF
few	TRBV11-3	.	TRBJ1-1	TGTGCCAGCAGCTTAGGATCGAACACTGAAGCTTTCTTT	CASSLGSNTEAFF
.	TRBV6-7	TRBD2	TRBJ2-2	TGTGCCAGCAGTGACACTAGCGGGAGGTGTACCGGGGAGCTGTTTTTT	CASSDTSGRCTGELFF
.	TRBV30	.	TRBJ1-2	TGTGCCTGGAGTGTAGGAGGGTATAGTGGCTACACCTTC	CAWSVGGYSGYTF
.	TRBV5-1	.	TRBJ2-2	TGCGCCAGCAGCTTGCACGGGGGCACCGGGGAGCTGTTTTTT	CASSLHGGTGELFF
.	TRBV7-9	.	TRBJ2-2	TGTGCCAGCAGCTTATTAGTCAGAAACACCGGGGAGCTGTTTTTT	CASSLLVRNTGELFF
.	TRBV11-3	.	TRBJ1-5	TGTGCCAGCAGCTTAGGCGGCGGGGCCAATCAGCCCCAGCATTTT	CASSLGGGANQPQHF
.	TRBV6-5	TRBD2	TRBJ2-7	TGTGCCAGCAGACCGGGACTAGCTTCCTACGAGCAGTACTTC	CASRPGLASYEQYF
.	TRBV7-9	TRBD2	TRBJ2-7	TGTGCCAGCAGCTCAGGGACTAGCGGTACCTACGAGCAGTACTTC	CASSSGTSGTYEQYF
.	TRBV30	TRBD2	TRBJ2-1	TGTGCCTGGAGTGGAGGAGGACTAGCGGGAAATAATGAGCAGTTCTTC	CAWSGGGLAGNNEQFF
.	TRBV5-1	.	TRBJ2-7	TGCGCCAGCAGCTTGCGGGGGGCCGAGCAGTACTTC	CASSLRGAEQYF
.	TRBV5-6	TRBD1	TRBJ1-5	TGTGCCAGCAGCTTGTGGGGGGACAGTCAGCCCCAGCATTTT	CASSLWGDSQPQHF
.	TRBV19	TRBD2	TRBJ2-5	TGTGCCAGTGCAACACTAGCGGCGACTTCGACGGAGACCCAGTACTTC	CASATLAATSTETQYF